This T cell receptor (beta chain) was identified during a study of T-cell reconstitution after alpha-beta-depleted transplantation in children. The TCRbeta library incorporated unique molecular identifiers. MiXCR, run by TCRdb on the PCR reads, gives a single entry per CDR3 protein. Of some 100,000 distinct CDR3 sequences listed, roughly a quarter are singletons. V lost 5 bases to trimming and J lost 13 bases, with 15 bases between them. The CDR3 spans 12 residues. Germline lookup yields CDR1 SGHTA and CDR2 FQGNSA. V gene TRBV7-2 combines with J gene TRBJ2-1, with TRBD2 as a possible D gene (5 bases). This specimen was PBMCs, taken before TCRalphabeta/CD19-depleted stem cell transplant. This TCR was recovered from a boy aged 2 to 9 with acute lymphoblastic leukemia, due to receive a stem cell transplant. The CDR3 protein is CASSPTPLGQFF. DNA for the CDR3: TGTGCCAGCAGCCCGACCCCACTAGGTCAGTTCTTC.